This TCR beta chain was sequenced during a study of CD8 T cells in ankylosing spondylitis. Regarding the study as a whole: Ankylosing spondylitis blood seemed to carry a telltale TCR beta motif made of under 10 highly homologous variants.

About this clonotype: Its antigen is still unknown.

The V gene lost 4 bases and the J gene lost 8 bases, with 13 bases spanning the gap. From germline, CDR1 is SGHKS and CDR2 YYEKEE (reference sequence). The CDR3 is 14 residues long. A single record per CDR3 protein comes from TCRdb applying MiXCR to the 5' RACE reads. The profile shows some 700,000 distinct CDR3 sequences, under 20% of them singletons. This chain links TRBV5-5 with TRBJ1-6; D is possibly TRBD1 (5 bases). The sequence derives from a male donor with ankylosing spondylitis. Sequenced sample: blood, either unsorted or a sorted T cell fraction (not recorded which). The CDR3 is CASSPGPSDSPLHF. CDR3 sequence (DNA): TGTGCCAGCAGCCCGGGACCATCTGATTCACCCCTCCACTTT.